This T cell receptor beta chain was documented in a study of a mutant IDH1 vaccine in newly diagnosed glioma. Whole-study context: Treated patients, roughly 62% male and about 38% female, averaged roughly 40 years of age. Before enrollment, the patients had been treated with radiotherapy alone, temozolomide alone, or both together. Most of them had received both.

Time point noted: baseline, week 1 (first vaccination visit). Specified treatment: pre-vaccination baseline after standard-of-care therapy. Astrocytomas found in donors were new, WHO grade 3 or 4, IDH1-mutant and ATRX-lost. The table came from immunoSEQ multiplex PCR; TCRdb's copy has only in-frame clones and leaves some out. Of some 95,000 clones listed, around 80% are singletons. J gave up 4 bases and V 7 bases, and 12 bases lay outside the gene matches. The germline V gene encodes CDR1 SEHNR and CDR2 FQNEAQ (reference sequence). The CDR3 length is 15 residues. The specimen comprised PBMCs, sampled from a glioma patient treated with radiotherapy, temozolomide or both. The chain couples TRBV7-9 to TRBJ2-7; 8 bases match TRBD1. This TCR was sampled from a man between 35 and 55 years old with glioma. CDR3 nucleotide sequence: TGTGCCAGCACCTCCCCCCCAGGGGGCAGGTACGAGCAGTACTTC. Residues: CASTSPPGGRYEQYF.